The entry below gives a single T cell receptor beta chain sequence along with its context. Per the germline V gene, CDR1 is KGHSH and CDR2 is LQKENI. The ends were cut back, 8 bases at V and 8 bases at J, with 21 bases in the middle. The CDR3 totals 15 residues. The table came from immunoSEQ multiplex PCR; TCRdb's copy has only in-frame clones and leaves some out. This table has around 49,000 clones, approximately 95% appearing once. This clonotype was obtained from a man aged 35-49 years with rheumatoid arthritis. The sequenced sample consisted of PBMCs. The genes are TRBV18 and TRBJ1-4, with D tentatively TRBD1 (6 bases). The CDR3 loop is CASAHRSGVDEKLFF. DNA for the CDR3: TGTGCCAGCGCTCACCGATCAGGGGTTGACGAAAAACTGTTTTTT.